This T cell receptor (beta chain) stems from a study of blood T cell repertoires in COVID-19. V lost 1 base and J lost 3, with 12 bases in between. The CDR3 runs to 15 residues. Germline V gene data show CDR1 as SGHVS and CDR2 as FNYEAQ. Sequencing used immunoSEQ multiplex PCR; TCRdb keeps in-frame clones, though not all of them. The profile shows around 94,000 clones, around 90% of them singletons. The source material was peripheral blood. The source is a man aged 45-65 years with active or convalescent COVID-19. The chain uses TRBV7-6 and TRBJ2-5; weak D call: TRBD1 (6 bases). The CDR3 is CASSLGSNREETQYF. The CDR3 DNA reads TGTGCCAGCAGCTTAGGTAGTAACAGGGAAGAGACCCAGTACTTC.